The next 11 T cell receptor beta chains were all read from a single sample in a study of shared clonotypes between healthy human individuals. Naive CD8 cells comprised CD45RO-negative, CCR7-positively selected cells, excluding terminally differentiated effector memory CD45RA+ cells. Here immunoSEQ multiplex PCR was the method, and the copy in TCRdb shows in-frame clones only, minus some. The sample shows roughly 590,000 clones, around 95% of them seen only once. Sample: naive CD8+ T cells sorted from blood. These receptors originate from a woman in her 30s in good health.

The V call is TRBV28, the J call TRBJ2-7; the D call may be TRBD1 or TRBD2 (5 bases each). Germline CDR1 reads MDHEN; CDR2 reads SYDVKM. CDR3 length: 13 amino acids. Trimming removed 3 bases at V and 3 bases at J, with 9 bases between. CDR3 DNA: TGTGCCAGCAGTTTTGGGGGAGACTACGAGCAGTACTTC. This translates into CASSFGGDYEQYF.

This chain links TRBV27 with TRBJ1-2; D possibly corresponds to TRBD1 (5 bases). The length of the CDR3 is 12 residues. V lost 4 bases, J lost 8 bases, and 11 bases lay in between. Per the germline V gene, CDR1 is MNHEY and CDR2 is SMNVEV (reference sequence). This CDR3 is CASSSEEGGYTF. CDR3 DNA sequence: TGTGCCAGCAGTTCCGAGGAGGGGGGCTACACCTTC.

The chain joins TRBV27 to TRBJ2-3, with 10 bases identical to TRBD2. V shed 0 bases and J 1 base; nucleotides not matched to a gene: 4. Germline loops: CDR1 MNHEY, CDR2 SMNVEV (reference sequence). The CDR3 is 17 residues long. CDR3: CASSLSLAGVGTDTQYF. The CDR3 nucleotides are TGTGCCAGCAGTTTATCCCTAGCGGGAGTTGGCACAGATACGCAGTATTTT.

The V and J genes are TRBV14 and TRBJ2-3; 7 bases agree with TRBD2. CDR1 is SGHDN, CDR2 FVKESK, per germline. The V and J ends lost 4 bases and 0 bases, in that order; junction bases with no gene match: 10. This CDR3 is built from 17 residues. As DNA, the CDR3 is TGTGCCAGCAGCCCCCTGCGCGGGAGAGGGAGCACAGATACGCAGTATTTT. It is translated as CASSPLRGRGSTDTQYF.

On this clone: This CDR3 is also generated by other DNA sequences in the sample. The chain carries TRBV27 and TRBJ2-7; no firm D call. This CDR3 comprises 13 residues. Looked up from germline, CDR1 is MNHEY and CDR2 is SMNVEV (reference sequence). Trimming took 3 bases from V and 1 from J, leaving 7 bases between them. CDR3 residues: CASSFRVSYEQYF. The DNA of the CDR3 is TGTGCCAGCAGTTTTAGGGTTTCCTACGAGCAGTACTTC.

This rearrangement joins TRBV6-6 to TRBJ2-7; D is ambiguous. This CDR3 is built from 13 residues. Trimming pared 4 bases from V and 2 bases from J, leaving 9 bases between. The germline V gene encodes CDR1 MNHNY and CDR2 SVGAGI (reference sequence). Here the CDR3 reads CASSFTTTYEQYF. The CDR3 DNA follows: TGTGCCAGCAGTTTCACCACCACCTACGAGCAGTACTTC.

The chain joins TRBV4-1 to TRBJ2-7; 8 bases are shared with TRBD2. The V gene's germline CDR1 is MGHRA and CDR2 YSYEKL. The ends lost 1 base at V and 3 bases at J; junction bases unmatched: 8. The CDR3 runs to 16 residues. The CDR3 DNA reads TGCGCCAGCAGCCAAGCAGCCAGCGGGAGCGTCTACGAGCAGTACTTC. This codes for CASSQAASGSVYEQYF.

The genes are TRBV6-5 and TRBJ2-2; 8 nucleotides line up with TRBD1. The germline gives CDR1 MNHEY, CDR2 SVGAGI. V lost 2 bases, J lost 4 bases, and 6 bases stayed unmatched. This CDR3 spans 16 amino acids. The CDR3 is CASSYTITGGTGELFF. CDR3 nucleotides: TGTGCCAGCAGTTACACTATCACAGGGGGCACCGGGGAGCTGTTTTTT.

The CDR3 loop reads CASTSGRDEQYF. The CDR3 region has the DNA TGTGCCAGCACTAGCGGGAGGGACGAGCAGTACTTC. The V call is TRBV21-1, the J call TRBJ2-7; the table assigns TRBD2, which was not confirmed against the DNA. TRBV21-1 is shown as a pseudogene. The CDR3 contains 12 residues.

This chain's CDR3 is CASSQDHIGQAYEQYF. CDR3 in DNA: TGCGCCAGCAGCCAAGACCACATAGGACAGGCCTACGAGCAGTACTTC. The rearrangement uses TRBV4-1 and TRBJ2-7; TRBD1 matches at 7 bases. Germline V gene sequence: CDR1 MGHRA, CDR2 YSYEKL. Unmatched junction bases numbered 7, after V lost 0 bases and J lost 2 bases. The CDR3 is 16 amino acids.

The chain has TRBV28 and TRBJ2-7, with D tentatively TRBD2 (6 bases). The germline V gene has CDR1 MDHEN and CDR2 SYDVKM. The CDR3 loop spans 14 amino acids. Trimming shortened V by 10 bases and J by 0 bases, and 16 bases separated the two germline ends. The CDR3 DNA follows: TGTGCCAATTCTGCGGCGGGGAGCTCCTACGAGCAGTACTTC. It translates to CANSAAGSSYEQYF. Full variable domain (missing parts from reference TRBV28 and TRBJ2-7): DVKVTQSSRYLVKRTGEKVFLECVQDMDHENMFWYRQDPGLGLRLIYFSYDVKMKEKGDIPEGYSVSREKKERFSLILESASTNQTSMYLCANSAAGSSYEQYFGPGTRLTVT.